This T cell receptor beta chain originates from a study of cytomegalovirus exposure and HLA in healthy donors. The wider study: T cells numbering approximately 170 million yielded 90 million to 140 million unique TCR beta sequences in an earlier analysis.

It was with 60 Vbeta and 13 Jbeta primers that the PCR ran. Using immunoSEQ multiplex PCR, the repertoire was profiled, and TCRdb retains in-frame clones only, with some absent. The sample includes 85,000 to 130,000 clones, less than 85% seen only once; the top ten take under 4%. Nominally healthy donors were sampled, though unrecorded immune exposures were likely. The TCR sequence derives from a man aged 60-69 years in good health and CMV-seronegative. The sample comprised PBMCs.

CDR3 nucleotides: TGTGCCAGTATAGCCCCTGACAGGGCGATGAACACTGAAGCTTTCTTT. Its translation is CASIAPDRAMNTEAFF. The rearrangement joins TRBV19 to TRBJ1-1, with TRBD1 matching 7 bases. The V and J ends lost 7 bases and 0 bases, in that order; junction bases with no gene match: 11. The length of the CDR3 is 16 residues. CDR1 and CDR2 (germline): LNHDA, SQIVND (reference sequence).